This T cell receptor (beta chain) is from a study of blood T cell repertoires in COVID-19. Background on the study: Sites across the United States, Italy and Spain contributed samples from acute and convalescent COVID-19.

This CDR3 spans 18 amino acids. Germline CDR1 and CDR2: SGHTA and FQGNSA. V dropped 4 bases and J dropped 5; count of bases not matched to a gene: 15. This clone was counted between two and nine times. In the original analysis: Reference gene primer amplification yielded estimated nucleated cell counts. The data were produced by immunoSEQ multiplex PCR, yet TCRdb's version contains in-frame clones alone and is incomplete. The V and J calls and clone size come from that table; D and trimming were worked out from the DNA. The sample comprises roughly 24,000 clones, 82% of which are singletons, and around a third rests with the top ten.

This sequence was found in a human donor in a cohort sampled during active COVID-19. Material for sequencing was peripheral blood. The rearrangement joins TRBV7-2 to TRBJ2-2; 8 nucleotides match TRBD2. Here the CDR3 reads CASSSERGQPSGTGELFF. CDR3 bases: TGTGCCAGCAGCTCCGAGCGGGGGCAACCCTCGGGGACCGGGGAGCTGTTTTTT.